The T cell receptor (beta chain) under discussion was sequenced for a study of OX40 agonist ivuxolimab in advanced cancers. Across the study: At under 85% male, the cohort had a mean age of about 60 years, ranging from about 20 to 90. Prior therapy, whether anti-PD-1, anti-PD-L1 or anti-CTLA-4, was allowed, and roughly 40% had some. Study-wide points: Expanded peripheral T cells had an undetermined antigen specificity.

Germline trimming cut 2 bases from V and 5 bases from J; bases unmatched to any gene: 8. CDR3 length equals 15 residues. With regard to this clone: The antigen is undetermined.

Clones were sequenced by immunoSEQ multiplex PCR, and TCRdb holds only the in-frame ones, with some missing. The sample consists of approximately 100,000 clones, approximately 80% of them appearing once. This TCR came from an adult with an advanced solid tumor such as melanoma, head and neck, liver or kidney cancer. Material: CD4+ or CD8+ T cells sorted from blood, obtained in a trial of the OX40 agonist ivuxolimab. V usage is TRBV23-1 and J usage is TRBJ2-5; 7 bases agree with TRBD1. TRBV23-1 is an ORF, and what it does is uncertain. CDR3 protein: CASSQLTDRSETQYF. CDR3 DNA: TGCGCCAGCAGTCAACTCACGGACAGGTCTGAGACCCAGTACTTC.